A single sample gave rise to the 29 T cell receptor beta chains below, sequenced in a study of radiation and T cells in renal cell carcinoma. The repertoire was sequenced with immunoSEQ multiplex PCR; TCRdb's copy has only in-frame clones and lacks some. The sample lists 140,000 to 150,000 clones; 88% were seen once. Time point noted: baseline pretreatment blood. Treatment: 15 Gy SBRT to primary tumor, nephrectomy 4 weeks later. Material: blood, obtained from a patient whose treatment included radiotherapy and nephrectomy. Receptor source: a woman in her 70s with renal cell carcinoma.

The V and J genes are TRBV27 and TRBJ2-3, with 8 nucleotides matching TRBD2. Germline CDR1 MNHEY, CDR2 SMNVEV (reference sequence). The junction had 6 bases not matched to a gene; V was cut back by 3 bases and J by 4 bases. This CDR3 has 15 amino acids. This CDR3 is CASSFQRGTSDTQYF. In DNA form, the CDR3 reads TGTGCCAGCAGTTTCCAGCGGGGGACCTCAGATACGCAGTATTTT.

The chain carries TRBV9 and TRBJ2-2; 7 bases fit TRBD1. The CDR3 extends over 15 amino acids. Germline-derived CDR1 and CDR2 are SGDLS and YYNGEE. Trimming took 0 bases from V and 6 from J; bases not matched to a gene: 5. CDR3: CASSVEGGRAGELFF. In nucleotides, the CDR3 is TGTGCCAGCAGCGTAGAAGGGGGCCGGGCCGGGGAGCTGTTTTTT.

Comments on this clone: Other DNA sequences in this specimen translate into the identical CDR3. V gene TRBV20-1 combines with J gene TRBJ2-5, with D perhaps assigned TRBD1 or TRBD2 (5 bases each). Germline-derived CDR1 and CDR2 are DFQATT and SNEGSKA (reference sequence). This CDR3 has 11 amino acids. The V end lost 5 bases, the J end lost 3 bases, and 7 bases lay between the germline ends. The CDR3 sequence: CSAGTKETQYF. CDR3 coding DNA: TGCAGTGCTGGGACCAAAGAGACCCAGTACTTC.

CDR3 protein: CASSEGSGNQPQHF. CDR3 sequence (DNA): TGTGCCAGCAGTGAGGGGAGTGGGAATCAGCCCCAGCATTTT. The gene calls are TRBV6-6 and TRBJ1-5, with D tentatively TRBD1 (5 bases). The V end was cut by 5 bases, the J end by 4 bases, with 12 bases between. This CDR3 is 14 amino acids long. CDR1 MNHNY and CDR2 SVGAGI come from the germline V gene (reference sequence).

This rearrangement joins TRBV19 to TRBJ2-3; 7 bases are shared with TRBD1. The CDR3 is made up of 16 amino acids. Germline trimming cut 3 bases from V and 2 bases from J; bases unmatched to any gene: 8. From germline, CDR1 is LNHDA and CDR2 SQIVND (reference sequence). The CDR3 protein is CASSILGTDDTDTQYF. In DNA, the CDR3 is TGTGCCAGTAGTATCCTCGGGACAGACGACACAGATACGCAGTATTTT.

The chain is built from TRBV28 and TRBJ1-4; maybe TRBD1 (6 bases). The V gene's germline CDR1 is MDHEN and CDR2 SYDVKM. The CDR3 covers 14 residues. V was pared by 7 bases and J by 8 bases, with 17 bases between. CDR3 DNA: TGTGCCAGCACCATGGGGGGGCTTCAGGAAAAACTGTTTTTT. This codes for CASTMGGLQEKLFF.

The chain has TRBV9 and TRBJ1-3; D is possibly TRBD1 (5 bases). V was trimmed by 4 bases and J by 0 bases, leaving 14 bases between them. Germline V lookup: CDR1 SGDLS, CDR2 YYNGEE. The CDR3 is 16 residues long. The CDR3 reads CASSPMGGGSGNTIYF. The CDR3 DNA is TGTGCCAGCAGCCCGATGGGGGGAGGCTCTGGAAACACCATATATTTT.

The V call is TRBV5-4, the J call TRBJ1-1; perhaps TRBD1 as D (6 bases). Germline CDR1 SGHNT, CDR2 YYREEE (reference sequence). The V gene lost 2 bases and the J gene lost 6 bases, with 14 bases spanning the gap. This CDR3 region has 14 residues. Here the CDR3 reads CASSFVTGKSEAFF. The CDR3 DNA sequence: TGTGCCAGCAGCTTCGTTACAGGGAAGTCTGAAGCTTTCTTT. Based on the CDR3 plus reference TRBV5-4 and TRBJ1-1, the full variable domain is ETGVTQSPTHLIKTRGQQVTLRCSSQSGHNTVSWYQQALGQGPQFIFQYYREEENGRGNFPPRFSGLQFPNYSSELNVNALELDDSALYLCASSFVTGKSEAFFGQGTRLTVV.

The rearrangement uses TRBV6-5 and TRBJ2-1, with TRBD1 identical over 7 bases. Per germline, CDR1 MNHEY and CDR2 SVGAGI. The length of the CDR3 is 14 residues. J lost 4 bases, V lost 6 bases, and 6 bases had no gene match. The CDR3 protein is CASSRDRGYNEQFF. The CDR3 DNA sequence: TGTGCCAGCAGCCGGGACAGAGGATACAATGAGCAGTTCTTC.

V usage is TRBV14 and J usage is TRBJ1-1; D remains unclear. There are 15 residues in the CDR3. Trimming left V 4 bases short and J 2 bases short, with 14 bases between. CDR1 and CDR2 from the germline V gene are SGHDN and FVKESK. The CDR3 region has the DNA TGTGCCAGCAGCCGCAGACCCGGGAACAACACTGAAGCTTTCTTT. It encodes CASSRRPGNNTEAFF.

The chain uses TRBV6-6 and TRBJ2-5; 10 bases are a match to TRBD2. J was trimmed by 5 bases and V by 6 bases; bases with no gene match: 3. The CDR3 has 13 amino acids. Germline V gene sequence: CDR1 MNHNY, CDR2 SVGAGI (reference sequence). CDR3 sequence (DNA): TGTGCCAGCAGAGCGGGGGGGCGGGAGACCCAGTACTTC. This codes for CASRAGGRETQYF.

The CDR3 sequence is CASSLRRGAHNEQFF. CDR3 sequence (DNA): TGTGCCAGCAGCTTACGGCGGGGGGCACACAATGAGCAGTTCTTC. The chain joins TRBV7-9 to TRBJ2-1; 8 bases are a match to TRBD2. Germline V CDR1 and CDR2: SEHNR, FQNEAQ (reference sequence). The ends lost 2 bases at V and 5 bases at J; junction bases unmatched: 5. There are 15 residues in the CDR3.

The V gene is TRBV30, the J gene TRBJ2-5, with 8 bases lining up with TRBD1. J was trimmed by 5 bases and V by 3 bases; bases with no gene match: 5. The CDR3 runs 13 residues. The germline gives CDR1 GTSNPN, CDR2 SVGIG (reference sequence). The CDR3 reads CAWRAGGVETQYF. The CDR3 DNA reads TGTGCCTGGAGGGCAGGGGGCGTCGAGACCCAGTACTTC.

V gene TRBV5-8 combines with J gene TRBJ1-2; 8 bases fit TRBD1. CDR1 and CDR2 from the germline V gene are SGHTS and YDEGEE. CDR3 size: 16 residues. The V and J ends lost 0 bases and 1 base, in that order; junction bases with no gene match: 5. The CDR3 coding sequence is TGTGCCAGCAGCTTGGGGACAGGGAATTATAACTATGGCTACACCTTC. Translation gives CASSLGTGNYNYGYTF.

The rearrangement links TRBV19 to TRBJ1-1; TRBD1 aligns across 8 bases. V shed 5 bases, J shed 6 bases, and the junction held 8 bases outside the gene matches. CDR1 and CDR2 (germline): LNHDA, SQIVND (reference sequence). The CDR3 length is 14 residues. CDR3 protein: CASSSQGVGAEAFF. CDR3 in DNA: TGTGCCAGTAGTTCACAGGGGGTAGGGGCTGAAGCTTTCTTT.

The CDR3 spells CASSLRAASEGTQYF. CDR3 in DNA: TGTGCCAGCAGCTTGCGGGCAGCAAGTGAGGGGACCCAGTACTTC. This chain uses TRBV5-4 with TRBJ2-5, with TRBD2 as a possible D gene (5 bases). Trimming stripped 1 base from V and 7 bases from J, with 17 bases between. Looked up from germline, CDR1 is SGHNT and CDR2 is YYREEE (reference sequence). The CDR3 is 15 amino acids.

The chain joins TRBV2 to TRBJ2-5; TRBD2 might be the D (7 bases). The germline CDR1 and CDR2 sequences are SNHLY and FYNNEI. This CDR3 contains 14 residues. V lost 5 bases to trimming and J lost 5 bases, with 15 bases between them. CDR3 nucleotides: TGTGCCAGCAGTCCTAGGGGGGGAGGGGAGACCCAGTACTTC. It encodes CASSPRGGGETQYF.

The rearrangement uses TRBV7-9 and TRBJ1-6; maybe TRBD1 (5 bases). This CDR3 spans 14 amino acids. V dropped 5 bases and J dropped 10 bases, with 15 bases sitting between them. Germline lookup yields CDR1 SEHNR and CDR2 FQNEAQ (reference sequence). This CDR3 is CASSQHKGWSPLHF. The CDR3, as DNA: TGTGCCAGCAGCCAACACAAGGGGTGGTCACCCCTCCACTTT.

The J gene is TRBJ2-3, the V gene TRBV5-1, with D perhaps TRBD1 (6 bases). The V end lost 4 bases, the J end lost 0 bases, and 12 bases lay between the germline ends. The CDR3 runs to 15 residues. Looked up from germline, CDR1 is SGHRS and CDR2 is YFSETQ. The CDR3 bases are TGCGCCAGCAGCCTCGGACAGCGTAGCACAGATACGCAGTATTTT. Translating it yields CASSLGQRSTDTQYF.

The chain recombines TRBV19 with TRBJ1-5; D remains unclear. The germline V gene has CDR1 LNHDA and CDR2 SQIVND (reference sequence). This CDR3 has 12 amino acids. V lost 3 bases to trimming and J lost 7 bases, with 7 bases between them. CDR3 protein: CASSIPPQPQHF. The CDR3 nucleotides are TGTGCCAGTAGTATCCCGCCCCAGCCCCAGCATTTT.

V usage is TRBV2 and J usage is TRBJ2-2, with D unresolved. The V gene lost 3 bases and the J gene lost 4 bases, with 3 bases spanning the gap. Germline V lookup: CDR1 SNHLY, CDR2 FYNNEI. The CDR3 covers 12 residues. This chain's CDR3 is CASSDPTGELFF. In DNA form, the CDR3 reads TGTGCCAGCAGTGACCCCACCGGGGAGCTGTTTTTT. The full variable domain, its missing parts supplied by reference TRBV2 and TRBJ2-2, is EPEVTQTPSHQVTQMGQEVILRCVPISNHLYFYWYRQILGQKVEFLVSFYNNEISEKSEIFDDQFSVERPDGSNFTLKIRSTKLEDSAMYFCASSDPTGELFFGEGSRLTVL.

CDR3 sequence: CAEGAPGKNIQYF. In DNA, the CDR3 is TGTGCGGAGGGGGCCCCTGGCAAAAACATTCAGTACTTC. The rearrangement links TRBV5-4 to TRBJ2-4; tentative D call: TRBD1 (7 bases). CDR1 and CDR2 (germline): SGHNT, YYREEE (reference sequence). CDR3 length: 13 amino acids.

V and J are TRBV5-1 and TRBJ2-6; D is ambiguous. Germline CDR1 and CDR2: SGHRS and YFSETQ. With 7 bases removed from V and 0 bases from J, the gap between germline ends came to 11 bases. The CDR3 extends over 15 amino acids. The CDR3 sequence: CASGPTLSGANVLTF. Here the CDR3 DNA reads TGCGCCAGCGGACCCACCCTCTCTGGGGCCAACGTCCTGACTTTC. Full variable domain (missing parts from reference TRBV5-1 and TRBJ2-6): KAGVTQTPRYLIKTRGQQVTLSCSPISGHRSVSWYQQTPGQGLQFLFEYFSETQRNKGNFPGRFSGRQFSNSRSEMNVSTLELGDSALYLCASGPTLSGANVLTFGAGSRLTVL.

V gene TRBV7-2 combines with J gene TRBJ2-7; the D is unclear. The CDR3 is 14 amino acids. V dropped 0 bases and J dropped 0 bases, with 6 bases sitting between them. Germline loops: CDR1 SGHTA, CDR2 FQGNSA. The CDR3 sequence: CASSLAVNSYEQYF. The CDR3 bases are TGTGCCAGCAGCTTAGCGGTTAACTCCTACGAGCAGTACTTC. The whole variable domain, remainder taken from reference TRBV7-2 and TRBJ2-7, is GAGVSQSPSNKVTEKGKDVELRCDPISGHTALYWYRQSLGQGLEFLIYFQGNSAPDKSGLPSDRFSAERTGGSVSTLTIQRTQQEDSAVYLCASSLAVNSYEQYFGPGTRLTVT.

This chain joins TRBV5-4 and TRBJ1-1; 8 bases fit TRBD1. Germline V lookup: CDR1 SGHNT, CDR2 YYREEE (reference sequence). The V and J ends lost 4 bases and 0 bases, in that order; junction bases with no gene match: 8. The CDR3 extends over 16 amino acids. The CDR3 DNA is TGTGCCAGCAGCAGCACAAGGACAGGGCTGAACACTGAAGCTTTCTTT. Residues: CASSSTRTGLNTEAFF.

This chain connects TRBV10-2 to TRBJ1-1; maybe TRBD1 (5 bases). The CDR3 consists of 13 residues. Trimming took off 2 bases at V and 5 bases at J, with 9 bases between the two ends. CDR1 and CDR2 from the germline V gene are WSHSY and SAAADI. The CDR3 reads CASSENRRTEAFF. As DNA, the CDR3 is TGCGCCAGCAGTGAGAACAGGAGGACTGAAGCTTTCTTT.

The chain uses TRBV15 and TRBJ2-3; TRBD2 aligns across 10 bases. Per germline, CDR1 LNHNV and CDR2 YYDKDF (reference sequence). V dropped 8 bases and J dropped 9; count of bases not matched to a gene: 14. This CDR3 comprises 15 residues. The CDR3 region is CATWRSGGGAETQYF. CDR3 bases: TGTGCCACCTGGAGAAGCGGGGGGGGCGCGGAGACGCAGTATTTT.

In this sample, this clone turned up once. The chain is built from TRBV6-5 and TRBJ1-1, with no clear D. The CDR3 sequence is 16 residues long. Trimming removed 1 base from V and 5 bases from J, with 17 bases in between. The V gene's germline CDR1 is MNHEY and CDR2 SVGAGI. The CDR3 region is CASSYWAPEAGTEAFF. In DNA form, the CDR3 reads TGTGCCAGCAGTTACTGGGCCCCCGAGGCAGGAACTGAAGCTTTCTTT.

The chain employs TRBV2 and TRBJ1-5; D is perhaps TRBD1 (5 bases). The V and J ends lost 5 bases and 5 bases respectively, with 13 bases between them. Germline lookup yields CDR1 SNHLY and CDR2 FYNNEI. This CDR3 comprises 14 residues. In nucleotides, the CDR3 is TGTGCCAGCAGTCAGGGCCGGGCGGATCAGCCCCAGCATTTT. This encodes CASSQGRADQPQHF.